Given below is one TCR beta chain in context. The data originate from a study of blood T cells in healthy people across ages. Per sample, no less than 5.5 micrograms of total RNA were extracted. Germline-derived CDR1 and CDR2 are MNHEY and SMNVEV (reference sequence). V was pared by 2 bases and J by 0 bases, with 12 bases of the junction left unmatched. The CDR3 extends over 20 amino acids. The authors ran a second PCR of roughly 6 to 12 cycles using a sample-barcoded 5' primer and a J-beta primer mix. Every cDNA was tagged by a template-switch adaptor with 12 random nucleotides. MiXCR, applied by TCRdb to the 5' RACE reads, yields one record per CDR3 protein. The table shows about 580,000 distinct CDR3 sequences, with around 50% occurring only once.

Sequencing was carried out using blood. This TCR derives from an elderly man in good health. The gene calls are TRBV27 and TRBJ2-1; 11 bases are shared with TRBD1. The CDR3 DNA reads TGTGCCAGCAGTTTAGTGGGACAGGGGGTTGCCTCGTACTCCTACAATGAGCAGTTCTTC. Residues: CASSLVGQGVASYSYNEQFF.